This T cell receptor beta chain is drawn from a study of blood T cells in healthy people across ages. This clonotype was observed a few times. Its target is unknown. Primed by a sample-barcoded 5' primer and a J-beta primer mix, a second PCR proceeded for roughly 6 to 12 cycles. Every cDNA molecule bore a tag from a template-switch adaptor containing 12 random nucleotides. TCRdb re-analysed the 5' RACE reads in MiXCR, keeping a single row per CDR3 protein. The sample has a few hundred thousand distinct CDR3 sequences, 27% seen once. Every donor gave 9.5 to 10 milliliters of peripheral blood. The CDR3 is 15 amino acids. Broader study findings: Those diversity estimates obtained from one million T cells were thought to be underestimates.

The sample was blood. V gene TRBV21-1 combines with J gene TRBJ1-2. TRBV21-1 has pseudogene status. The receptor was derived from a woman aged 70-85 years in good health. CDR3 amino acids: CASSKTGTSAYGYTF. The CDR3 DNA is TGTGCCAGCAGCAAAACCGGGACTTCGGCATATGGCTACACCTTC.